Below, 23 T cell receptor beta chains from the same sample are listed, as sequenced in a study of shared clonotypes between healthy human individuals. Sequencing used immunoSEQ multiplex PCR; TCRdb keeps in-frame clones, though not all of them. This table holds over 1.5 million clones, approximately 98% found once. Input material: naive CD4+ T cells sorted from blood. As to subset: CD45RA+ positively selected. These TCRs come from a man aged 25-40 years in good health.

The chain links TRBV9 to TRBJ2-1; 8 bases line up with TRBD2. V dropped 0 bases and J dropped 10; count of bases not matched to a gene: 6. This CDR3 has 14 amino acids. Germline CDR1 and CDR2: SGDLS and YYNGEE. The CDR3 is CASSVAAGVGEQFF. The CDR3 coding sequence is TGTGCCAGCAGCGTAGCAGCGGGAGTCGGCGAGCAGTTCTTC.

The J gene is TRBJ2-7, the V gene TRBV28; 7 bases match TRBD2. The trim removed 8 bases at V and 2 bases at J, leaving 6 bases unmatched. Germline V gene data show CDR1 as MDHEN and CDR2 as SYDVKM. The CDR3 is made up of 13 amino acids. In DNA form, the CDR3 reads TGTGCCAGCGACTCGGCGGGAGCCTACGAGCAGTACTTC. This sequence encodes CASDSAGAYEQYF.

The chain joins TRBV5-4 to TRBJ1-4, with 9 bases aligning to TRBD1. The CDR3 has 15 amino acids. The germline gives CDR1 SGHNT, CDR2 YYREEE (reference sequence). V was clipped by 4 bases and J by 5 bases; unmatched bases: 6. The CDR3 loop reads CASSDRQGDNEKLFF. In DNA form, the CDR3 reads TGTGCCAGCAGCGATCGACAGGGGGACAATGAAAAACTGTTTTTT.

V usage is TRBV4-1 and J usage is TRBJ2-7; D possibly corresponds to TRBD1 (6 bases). The CDR3 runs to 16 residues. Germline-derived CDR1 and CDR2 are MGHRA and YSYEKL. V shed 0 bases and J shed 3 bases, with 15 bases lying between them. CDR3 protein: CASSQEQGGRDYEQYF. CDR3 sequence (DNA): TGCGCCAGCAGCCAAGAACAGGGTGGAAGAGACTACGAGCAGTACTTC.

The J gene is TRBJ2-1, the V gene TRBV5-1; D unclear. The V end was cut by 0 bases, the J end by 8 bases, with 21 bases between. The CDR3 is 17 amino acids. The germline V gene has CDR1 SGHRS and CDR2 YFSETQ. This chain's CDR3 is CASSLGSTAHVNDEQFF. In nucleotides, the CDR3 is TGCGCCAGCAGCTTGGGGAGTACAGCTCACGTGAACGATGAGCAGTTCTTC.

The chain links TRBV30 to TRBJ2-1; D remains unclear. The CDR3 spans 13 residues. Trimming removed 5 bases from V and 6 bases from J, with 14 bases in between. Germline CDR1 is GTSNPN and CDR2 is SVGIG (reference sequence). CDR3 sequence reads: CAWLVSGVNEQFF. The CDR3 region has the DNA TGTGCCTGGCTCGTTTCTGGAGTCAATGAGCAGTTCTTC.

This sequence joins TRBV5-1 and TRBJ1-1; unclear D gene. Germline assignment: CDR1 SGHRS and CDR2 YFSETQ. There are 15 residues in the CDR3. V was cut by 2 bases and J by 1 base, with 12 bases left in between. The chain's CDR3 is CASSFNLASNTEAFF. The CDR3 coding sequence is TGCGCCAGCAGCTTCAACTTAGCCTCGAACACTGAAGCTTTCTTT.

In DNA, the CDR3 is TGTGCCAGCAGCAATAATCTAGCGGACCTTCAGTTCGAGCAGTACTTC. It specifies CASSNNLADLQFEQYF. The V gene is TRBV7-9, the J gene TRBJ2-7; 7 bases align to TRBD2. CDR1 and CDR2 (germline): SEHNR, FQNEAQ (reference sequence). J lost 6 bases, V lost 5 bases, and 16 bases had no gene match. There are 16 residues in the CDR3.

The chain links TRBV6-5 to TRBJ2-1, with 7 bases identical to TRBD1. Unmatched junction bases numbered 8, after V lost 2 bases and J lost 10 bases. CDR1 MNHEY and CDR2 SVGAGI come from the germline V gene. The CDR3 sequence is 14 residues long. CDR3 residues: CASSYTLGRGEQFF. The CDR3 DNA reads as TGTGCCAGCAGTTACACCCTAGGCAGGGGGGAGCAGTTCTTC.

This rearrangement joins TRBV9 to TRBJ1-2; D is unresolved. Germline lookup yields CDR1 SGDLS and CDR2 YYNGEE. Trimming cost V 4 bases and J 5 bases, with 15 bases left between them. The length of the CDR3 is 14 residues. In DNA form, the CDR3 reads TGTGCCAGCAGCCCAGGCAGCTATAGGTATGGCTACACCTTC. It codes for CASSPGSYRYGYTF.

V and J are TRBV6-4 and TRBJ1-4, with TRBD1 matching over 7 bases. Germline loops: CDR1 MRHNA, CDR2 SNTAGT. V shed 3 bases, J shed 8 bases, and the junction held 3 bases outside the gene matches. The length of the CDR3 is 13 residues. CDR3 sequence reads: CASSETGREKLFF. In DNA, the CDR3 is TGTGCCAGCAGTGAGACAGGGAGGGAAAAACTGTTTTTT.

This clone was detected only once. The chain couples TRBV27 to TRBJ2-5; the match to TRBD2 covers 8 bases. Trimming cost V 3 bases and J 2 bases; bases outside gene matches: 5. Germline V gene data show CDR1 as MNHEY and CDR2 as SMNVEV (reference sequence). The CDR3 is 15 amino acids. The CDR3 DNA reads as TGTGCCAGCAGTTTTGGTACTAGCGGACAAGAGACCCAGTACTTC. Translating gives CASSFGTSGQETQYF.

V gene TRBV6-6 combines with J gene TRBJ2-5, with D unresolved. The germline gives CDR1 MNHNY, CDR2 SVGAGI (reference sequence). There are 13 residues in the CDR3. Trimming shortened V by 3 bases and J by 0 bases, and 5 bases separated the two germline ends. CDR3 protein: CASSYMDQETQYF. The CDR3, as DNA: TGTGCCAGCAGTTATATGGACCAAGAGACCCAGTACTTC.

As concerns this clone: The sample carries other DNA sequences with the same CDR3. The genes are TRBV25-1 and TRBJ2-5; D is uncertain. The germline V gene encodes CDR1 MGHDK and CDR2 SYGVNS. V was shortened by 4 bases and J by 5 bases, with 5 bases between the two germline ends. This CDR3 has 11 residues. The DNA of the CDR3 is TGTGCCAGCAGTGTCGGGGAGACCCAGTACTTC. Its translation is CASSVGETQYF.

The chain has TRBV7-9 and TRBJ2-3; unclear D gene. Germline-derived CDR1 and CDR2 are SEHNR and FQNEAQ (reference sequence). This CDR3 spans 14 amino acids. Trimming took off 2 bases at V and 7 bases at J, with 13 bases between the two ends. The CDR3 DNA is TGTGCCAGCAGCTTAACCGCATTGGGATATACGCAGTATTTT. The encoded protein is CASSLTALGYTQYF.

Written as DNA, the CDR3 is TGTGCCAGCAGCTTAGTTTTTCCAAACCAGGGGGAAGCCTACGAGCAGTACTTC. It specifies CASSLVFPNQGEAYEQYF. The chain combines TRBV7-9 with TRBJ2-7, with 7 bases lining up with TRBD1. The V and J ends lost 1 base and 2 bases, in that order; junction bases with no gene match: 14. In germline, CDR1 is SEHNR, CDR2 FQNEAQ (reference sequence). The CDR3 is 18 amino acids.

The chain is built from TRBV10-3 and TRBJ1-5, with 7 positions matching TRBD1. The germline V gene encodes CDR1 ENHRY and CDR2 SYGVKD. This CDR3 region has 14 residues. Losses at the gene ends were 5 bases for V and 1 base for J; bases not matched to a gene: 2. As DNA, the CDR3 is TGTGCCATCAGTTCACAGGGGAGCAATCAGCCCCAGCATTTT. Translating gives CAISSQGSNQPQHF.

This clone was detected only once. The chain is built from TRBV5-1 and TRBJ2-2; tentative D call: TRBD2 (6 bases). Trimming removed 3 bases from V and 7 bases from J, with 19 bases in between. CDR3 length: 16 residues. CDR1 and CDR2 from the germline V gene are SGHRS and YFSETQ. In nucleotides, the CDR3 is TGCGCCAGCAGCTCGAACCCCGGGACTCTCAGCGGGGAGCTGTTTTTT. It translates to CASSSNPGTLSGELFF.

The chain carries TRBV10-3 and TRBJ2-3; weak D call: TRBD1 (6 bases). V lost 3 bases to trimming and J lost 1 base, with 14 bases between them. Germline CDR1 ENHRY, CDR2 SYGVKD. The CDR3 has 16 residues. CDR3 nucleotides: TGTGCCATCAGTGAATATGAACAGGGAGGCACAGATACGCAGTATTTT. It specifies CAISEYEQGGTDTQYF.

CDR3 sequence (DNA): TGTGCCAGCAGCTTAGGACTAGCAGGGTACGAGCAGTACTTC. Its translation: CASSLGLAGYEQYF. The V call is TRBV7-6, the J call TRBJ2-7, with 7 bases matching TRBD2. Germline assignment: CDR1 SGHVS and CDR2 FNYEAQ. The V gene end was trimmed by 1 base and the J gene end by 4 bases; junction bases not matched to a gene: 4. The CDR3 is 14 residues long.

With respect to this clone: The same CDR3 arises from other DNA sequences in this sample as well. The gene calls are TRBV4-2 and TRBJ1-1; the D gene is possibly TRBD1 (6 bases). Germline V lookup: CDR1 LGHNA, CDR2 YNFKEQ. This CDR3 comprises 14 residues. Between the trimmed V and J ends, which lost 3 bases and 0 bases, there was a span of 8 bases. This CDR3 reads CASSQGDMNTEAFF. CDR3 DNA sequence: TGTGCCAGCAGCCAGGGGGACATGAACACTGAAGCTTTCTTT.

For this clone: Distinct nucleotide sequences in the sample also encode this CDR3. The chain uses TRBV20-1 and TRBJ1-1; no clear D gene. The CDR3 contains 10 residues. V shed 2 bases and J shed 6 bases, with 4 bases lying between them. CDR1 and CDR2 (germline): DFQATT, SNEGSKA (reference sequence). CDR3 sequence (DNA): TGCAGTGCTAGAAGGGCTGAAGCTTTCTTT. This encodes CSARRAEAFF.

The rearrangement uses TRBV19 and TRBJ2-5; D gene uncertain. This CDR3 is 13 amino acids long. CDR1 is LNHDA and CDR2 is SQIVND in the germline V gene (reference sequence). V was trimmed by 6 bases and J by 2 bases, leaving 10 bases between them. The CDR3 here is CASSPGFQETQYF. The CDR3 DNA reads TGTGCCAGTAGCCCCGGGTTTCAAGAGACCCAGTACTTC.